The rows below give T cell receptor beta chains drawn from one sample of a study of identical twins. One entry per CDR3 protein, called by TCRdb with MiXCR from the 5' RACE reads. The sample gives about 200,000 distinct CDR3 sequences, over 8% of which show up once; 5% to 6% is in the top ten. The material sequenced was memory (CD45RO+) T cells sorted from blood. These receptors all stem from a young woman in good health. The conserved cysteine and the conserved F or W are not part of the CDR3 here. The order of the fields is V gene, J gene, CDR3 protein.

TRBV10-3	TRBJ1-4	AISEEGAEKLF
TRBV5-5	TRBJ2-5	ASSWRTAQETQY
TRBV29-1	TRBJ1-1	SVSRTGMEAF
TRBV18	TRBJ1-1	ASSLRVQVNTEAF
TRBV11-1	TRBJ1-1	ASSPYRGKNTEVF
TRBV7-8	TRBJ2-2	ASSLETGGAGELF
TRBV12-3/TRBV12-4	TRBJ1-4	ASSDGEKLF
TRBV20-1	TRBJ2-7	SARDIAAAAYEQY
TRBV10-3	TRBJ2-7	AISPGQDSYEQY
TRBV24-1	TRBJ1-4	ATSDGAGAGVRNEKLF
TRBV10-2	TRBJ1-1	ASSQDRSHTEAF
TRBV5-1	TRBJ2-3	ASSAATSRDTQY
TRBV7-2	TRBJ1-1	ASSLQGARTEAF
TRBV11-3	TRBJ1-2	ASSLRGPSYGYT
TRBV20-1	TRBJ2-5	SANLGLSSRETQY
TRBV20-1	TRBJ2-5	SASPSSGSEQETQY
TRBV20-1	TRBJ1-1	SAPYMNTEAF
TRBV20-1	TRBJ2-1	SADSGSANEQF
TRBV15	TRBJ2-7	ATSRDRGSREGD
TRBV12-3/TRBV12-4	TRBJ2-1	AISGQGLYNEQF
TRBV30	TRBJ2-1	AWSSAWGGSYNEQF